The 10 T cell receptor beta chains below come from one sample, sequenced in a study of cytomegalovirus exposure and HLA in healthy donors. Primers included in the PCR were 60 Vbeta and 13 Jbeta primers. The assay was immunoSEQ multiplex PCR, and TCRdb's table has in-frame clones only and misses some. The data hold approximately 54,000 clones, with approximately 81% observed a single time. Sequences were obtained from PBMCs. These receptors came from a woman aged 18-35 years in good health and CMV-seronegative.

The CDR3 protein is CASSLGRRGGSTDTQYF. The CDR3 nucleotides are TGTGCCAGCAGCCTGGGCAGGCGGGGGGGGAGCACAGATACGCAGTATTTT. The chain combines TRBV4-2 with TRBJ2-3; 9 bases are a match to TRBD2. The CDR3 totals 17 residues. In germline, CDR1 is LGHNA, CDR2 YNFKEQ. The ends lost 4 bases at V and 0 bases at J; junction bases unmatched: 8.

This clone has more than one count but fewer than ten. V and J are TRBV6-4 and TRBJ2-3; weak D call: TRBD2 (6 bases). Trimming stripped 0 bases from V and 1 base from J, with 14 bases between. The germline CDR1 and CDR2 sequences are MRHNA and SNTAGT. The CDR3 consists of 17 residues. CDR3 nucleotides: TGTGCCAGCAGTGACTCGATGGAGGGAGGCGGCACAGATACGCAGTATTTT. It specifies CASSDSMEGGGTDTQYF.

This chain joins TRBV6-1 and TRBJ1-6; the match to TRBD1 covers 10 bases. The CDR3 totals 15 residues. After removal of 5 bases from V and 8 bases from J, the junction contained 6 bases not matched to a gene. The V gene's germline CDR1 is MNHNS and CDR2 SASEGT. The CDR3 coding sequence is TGTGCCAGCAGTCGCTCGGGACAGGGGTATTCACCCCTCCACTTT. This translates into CASSRSGQGYSPLHF.

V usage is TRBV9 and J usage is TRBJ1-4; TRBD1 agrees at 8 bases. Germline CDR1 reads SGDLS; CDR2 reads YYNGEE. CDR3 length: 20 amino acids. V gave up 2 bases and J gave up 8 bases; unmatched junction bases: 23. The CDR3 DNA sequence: TGTGCCAGCAGCGTCGGGGGAGGGGCAGGGGGCGCGGGCATGTACGAAAAACTGTTTTTT. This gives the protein CASSVGGGAGGAGMYEKLFF.

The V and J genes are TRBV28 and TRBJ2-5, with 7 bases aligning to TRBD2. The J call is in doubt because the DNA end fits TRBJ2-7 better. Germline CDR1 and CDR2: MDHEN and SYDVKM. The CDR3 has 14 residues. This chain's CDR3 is CATSERDTVYEQYF. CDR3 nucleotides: TGTGCCACCTCGGAGCGGGATACGGTTTACGAGCAGTACTTC.

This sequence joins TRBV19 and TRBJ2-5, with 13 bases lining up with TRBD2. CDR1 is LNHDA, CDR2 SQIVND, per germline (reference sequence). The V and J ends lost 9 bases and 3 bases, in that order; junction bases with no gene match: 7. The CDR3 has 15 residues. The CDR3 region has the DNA TGTGCCAGCCGACTAGCGGGAGGACCTAAAGAGACCCAGTACTTC. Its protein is CASRLAGGPKETQYF.

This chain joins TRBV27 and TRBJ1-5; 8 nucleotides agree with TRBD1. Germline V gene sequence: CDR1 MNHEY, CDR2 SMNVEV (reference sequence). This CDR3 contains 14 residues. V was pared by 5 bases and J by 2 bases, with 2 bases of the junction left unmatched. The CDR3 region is CASSNRGGNQPQHF. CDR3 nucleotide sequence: TGTGCCAGCAGTAACAGGGGGGGCAATCAGCCCCAGCATTTT.

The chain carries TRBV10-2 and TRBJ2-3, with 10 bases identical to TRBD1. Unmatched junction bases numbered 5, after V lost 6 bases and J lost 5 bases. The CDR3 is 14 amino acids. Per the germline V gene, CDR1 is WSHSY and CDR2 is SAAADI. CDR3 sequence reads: CASSSTGGRDTQYF. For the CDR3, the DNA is TGCGCCAGCAGCTCGACAGGGGGCAGAGATACGCAGTATTTT.

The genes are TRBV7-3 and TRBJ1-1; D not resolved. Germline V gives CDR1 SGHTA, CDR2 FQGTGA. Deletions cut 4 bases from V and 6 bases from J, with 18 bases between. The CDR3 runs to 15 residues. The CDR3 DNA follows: TGTGCCAGCAGCTCCCCCGATCCGAGGTACGCTGAAGCTTTCTTT. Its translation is CASSSPDPRYAEAFF. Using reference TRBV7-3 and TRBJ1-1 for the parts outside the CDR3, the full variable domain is GAGVSQTPSNKVTEKGKYVELRCDPISGHTALYWYRQSLGQGPEFLIYFQGTGAADDSGLPNDRFFAVRPEGSVSTLKIQRTERGDSAVYLCASSSPDPRYAEAFFGQGTRLTVV.

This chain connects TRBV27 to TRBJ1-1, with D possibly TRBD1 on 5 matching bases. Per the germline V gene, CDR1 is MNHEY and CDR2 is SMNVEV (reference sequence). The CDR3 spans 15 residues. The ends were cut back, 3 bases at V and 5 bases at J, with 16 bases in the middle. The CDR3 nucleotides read TGTGCCAGCAGTTTGGCTCTGGGGCGGGGGACTGAAGCTTTCTTT. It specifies CASSLALGRGTEAFF.